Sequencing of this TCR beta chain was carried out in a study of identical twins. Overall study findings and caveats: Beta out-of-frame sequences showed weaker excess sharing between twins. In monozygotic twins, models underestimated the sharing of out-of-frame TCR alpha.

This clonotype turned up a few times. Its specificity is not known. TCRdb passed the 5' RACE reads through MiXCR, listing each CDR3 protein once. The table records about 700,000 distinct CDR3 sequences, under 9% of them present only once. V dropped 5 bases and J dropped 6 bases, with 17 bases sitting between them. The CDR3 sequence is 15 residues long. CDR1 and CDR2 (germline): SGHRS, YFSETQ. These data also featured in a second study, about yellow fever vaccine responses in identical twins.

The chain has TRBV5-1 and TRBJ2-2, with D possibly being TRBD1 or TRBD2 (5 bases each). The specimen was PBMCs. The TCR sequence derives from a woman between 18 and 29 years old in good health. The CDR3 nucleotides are TGCGCCAGCAGTTCGGGGTCCCTGGGGGCCGGGGAGCTGTTTTTT. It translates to CASSSGSLGAGELFF.